These 26 T cell receptor beta chains originate from one sample sequenced in a study of beta chain features in type 1 diabetes. General study results and limits: For Type 1 diabetes patients, all four CD4+ subsets carried TCRB CDR3s that were moderately but significantly shorter.

Which antigens these TCRs recognize remains unknown. The entirety of the isolated RNA underwent reverse transcription, so expressed TCRB transcripts were sequenced. Clones were sequenced by immunoSEQ multiplex PCR, and TCRdb holds only the in-frame ones, with some missing. The table has 300,000 or so clones, approximately 15% seen once. Sequencing was performed on naive CD4+ T cells from blood. The source of these receptors is a man aged 30 to 45 with type 1 diabetes.

The chain couples TRBV11-2 to TRBJ2-7; TRBD2 agrees at 9 bases. Germline V gene sequence: CDR1 SGHAT, CDR2 FQNNGV. J gave up 3 bases and V 5 bases, and 8 bases lay outside the gene matches. The CDR3 spans 15 residues. The chain's CDR3 is CASSPGGAGGYEQYF. DNA of the CDR3: TGTGCCAGCAGCCCCGGTGGAGCGGGAGGCTACGAGCAGTACTTC.

This clone was found once. The chain carries TRBV5-1 and TRBJ2-7; 13 bases are shared with TRBD2. The V segment lost 0 bases and the J segment 5 bases; nucleotides outside the gene matches: 5. The CDR3 totals 16 residues. Looked up from germline, CDR1 is SGHRS and CDR2 is YFSETQ. The CDR3: CASSLGGLAGQNEQYF. The CDR3 DNA reads TGCGCCAGCAGCTTGGGGGGACTAGCGGGACAGAACGAGCAGTACTTC.

The V and J genes are TRBV7-2 and TRBJ2-6; 9 nucleotides agree with TRBD2. The V and J ends lost 2 bases and 0 bases, in that order; junction bases with no gene match: 5. This CDR3 has 18 residues. The germline V gene encodes CDR1 SGHTA and CDR2 FQGNSA. For the CDR3, the DNA is TGTGCCAGCAGCTTAACGGTAGCGGGAGTCTCTGGGGCCAACGTCCTGACTTTC. It codes for CASSLTVAGVSGANVLTF.

This clone was seen a handful of times. The rearrangement links TRBV7-2 to TRBJ2-5, with D possibly TRBD2 on 6 matching bases. CDR1 and CDR2 from the germline V gene are SGHTA and FQGNSA. V gave up 3 bases and J gave up 5 bases, with 10 bases separating them. The CDR3 contains 13 residues. The CDR3 is CASSFNRGETQYF. CDR3 coding DNA: TGTGCCAGCAGCTTCAACCGGGGGGAGACCCAGTACTTC.

Comments on this clone: The same CDR3 can be traced to other DNA sequences in this sample. The chain couples TRBV28 to TRBJ2-5, with no clear D. Germline loops: CDR1 MDHEN, CDR2 SYDVKM. The length of the CDR3 is 10 residues. Trimming pared 8 bases from V and 5 bases from J, leaving 6 bases between. The CDR3 region is CASSGETQYF. The CDR3 coding sequence is TGTGCCAGCTCCGGGGAGACCCAGTACTTC.

The rearrangement links TRBV7-2 to TRBJ1-5; TRBD1 matches at 9 bases. The CDR3 has 13 residues. The germline V gene has CDR1 SGHTA and CDR2 FQGNSA. The V segment lost 5 bases and the J segment 7 bases; nucleotides outside the gene matches: 3. The CDR3 region is CASSTGQGQPQHF. The CDR3 DNA is TGTGCCAGCAGCACAGGACAGGGGCAGCCCCAGCATTTT.

The table lists this clone with a few counts. The chain has TRBV7-3 and TRBJ2-1; D may be TRBD2 (6 bases). The CDR3 extends over 17 amino acids. Trimming took off 0 bases at V and 5 bases at J, with 17 bases between the two ends. Germline loops: CDR1 SGHTA, CDR2 FQGTGA. CDR3 in DNA: TGTGCCAGCAGCTTAACGTTTTTTGCGGGAAAGGACAATGAGCAGTTCTTC. It specifies CASSLTFFAGKDNEQFF. Full variable domain (outside the CDR3, taken from reference TRBV7-3 and TRBJ2-1): GAGVSQTPSNKVTEKGKYVELRCDPISGHTALYWYRQSLGQGPEFLIYFQGTGAADDSGLPNDRFFAVRPEGSVSTLKIQRTERGDSAVYLCASSLTFFAGKDNEQFFGPGTRLTVL.

This clone was picked up a small number of times. The chain combines TRBV7-9 with TRBJ2-5; D call uncertain. Germline values: CDR1 SEHNR, CDR2 FQNEAQ (reference sequence). V lost 4 bases to trimming and J lost 3 bases, with 6 bases between them. CDR3 length: 12 amino acids. The CDR3 nucleotides are TGTGCCAGCAGCTCCGCTAAAGAGACCCAGTACTTC. This sequence encodes CASSSAKETQYF.

This clone turned up a few times. The chain combines TRBV6-1 with TRBJ2-7, with D possibly being TRBD1 (5 bases). The CDR3 is 15 amino acids. Germline V gene sequence: CDR1 MNHNS, CDR2 SASEGT. Between the trimmed V and J ends, which lost 2 bases and 0 bases, there was a span of 11 bases. The CDR3 region has the DNA TGTGCCAGCAGTGAAAGGTGGCAGGGCTCCTACGAGCAGTACTTC. Translating gives CASSERWQGSYEQYF.

There are a few counts of this clone. The V gene is TRBV6-6, the J gene TRBJ2-3; 9 bases agree with TRBD2. CDR1 and CDR2 from the germline V gene are MNHNY and SVGAGI (reference sequence). V dropped 6 bases and J dropped 2; count of bases not matched to a gene: 6. The CDR3 contains 15 residues. The CDR3 region has the DNA TGTGCCAGCAGCCGCGGACTAGCGAACACAGATACGCAGTATTTT. Its translation is CASSRGLANTDTQYF.

V is TRBV2 and J is TRBJ1-5, with D tentatively TRBD1 (5 bases). V gave up 2 bases and J gave up 7 bases, with 9 bases separating them. The CDR3 has 13 amino acids. CDR1 SNHLY and CDR2 FYNNEI come from the germline V gene. The CDR3 sequence: CASSERGRQPQHF. CDR3 sequence (DNA): TGTGCCAGCAGTGAACGGGGGAGGCAGCCCCAGCATTTT.

This clone was detected a few times. The J gene is TRBJ2-1, the V gene TRBV7-9; 7 nucleotides align to TRBD2. V shed 4 bases and J 8 bases; nucleotides not matched to a gene: 8. The CDR3 is 14 amino acids. Germline CDR1 reads SEHNR; CDR2 reads FQNEAQ (reference sequence). CDR3 loop: CASSSAGGSDEQFF. In nucleotides, the CDR3 is TGTGCCAGCAGCTCGGCGGGCGGGAGCGATGAGCAGTTCTTC.

The chain combines TRBV5-6 with TRBJ1-1; 8 bases match TRBD1. Per the germline V gene, CDR1 is SGHDT and CDR2 is YYEEEE. Trimming removed 0 bases from V and 5 bases from J; junction bases left unmatched: 9. CDR3 length equals 16 residues. CDR3 nucleotides: TGTGCCAGCAGCTTGGTTGGCAGGGGGCGACTTACTGAAGCTTTCTTT. This codes for CASSLVGRGRLTEAFF. Filled out from reference TRBV5-6 and TRBJ1-1, the complete variable domain reads DAGVTQSPTHLIKTRGQQVTLRCSPKSGHDTVSWYQQALGQGPQFIFQYYEEEERQRGNFPDRFSGHQFPNYSSELNVNALLLGDSALYLCASSLVGRGRLTEAFFGQGTRLTVV.

The table lists this clone with a few counts. The chain joins TRBV6-6 to TRBJ1-1, with 10 bases lining up with TRBD1. The CDR3 has 13 amino acids. From germline, CDR1 is MNHNY and CDR2 SVGAGI (reference sequence). The V gene end was trimmed by 8 bases and the J gene end by 3 bases; junction bases not matched to a gene: 3. The CDR3 DNA reads TGTGCCAGCTGGGACAGGGGCCACACTGAAGCTTTCTTT. Its translation: CASWDRGHTEAFF.

This clone showed up just a few times. CDR3 coding DNA: TGCAGCGTTGGTCGGTCCGTGGTTGGTGAAGCTTTCTTT. Residues: CSVGRSVVGEAFF. The genes are TRBV29-1 and TRBJ1-1; D uncertain. CDR3 length: 13 residues. Germline V CDR1 and CDR2: SQVTM, ANQGSEA. Trimming left V 4 bases short and J 7 bases short, with 16 bases between.

This sequence joins TRBV28 and TRBJ2-5; the match to TRBD1 covers 9 bases. V was clipped by 6 bases and J by 5 bases; unmatched bases: 7. This CDR3 contains 14 residues. Germline V lookup: CDR1 MDHEN, CDR2 SYDVKM. CDR3 amino acids: CASRPTGGRETQYF. CDR3 sequence (DNA): TGTGCCAGCAGACCAACAGGGGGCCGGGAGACCCAGTACTTC.

This chain joins TRBV6-5 and TRBJ2-5; D might be TRBD2 (7 bases). Germline V gene sequence: CDR1 MNHEY, CDR2 SVGAGI. The V and J ends lost 6 bases and 5 bases respectively, with 16 bases between them. The CDR3 is 14 residues long. In nucleotides, the CDR3 is TGTGCCAGCAGCCCTGTCAGGGGAGGGGAGACCCAGTACTTC. It is translated as CASSPVRGGETQYF.

A few counts support this clone. The chain combines TRBV6-5 with TRBJ2-3, with D hard to call. Germline V CDR1 and CDR2: MNHEY, SVGAGI. The ends were cut back, 6 bases at V and 1 base at J, with 11 bases in the middle. The CDR3 is made up of 14 amino acids. Here the CDR3 reads CASSRSVGTDTQYF. DNA for the CDR3: TGTGCCAGCAGCCGCTCGGTCGGCACAGATACGCAGTATTTT.

The CDR3 spells CASSPGLAGGISYNEQFF. The CDR3 nucleotides read TGTGCCAGCAGCCCAGGACTAGCGGGGGGGATCTCCTACAATGAGCAGTTCTTC. The rearrangement uses TRBV5-4 and TRBJ2-1, with TRBD2 matching 15 bases. The CDR3 loop spans 18 amino acids. Trimming took 4 bases from V and 0 from J; bases not matched to a gene: 5. Germline lookup yields CDR1 SGHNT and CDR2 YYREEE (reference sequence). Full variable domain (remainder filled in from reference TRBV5-4 and TRBJ2-1): ETGVTQSPTHLIKTRGQQVTLRCSSQSGHNTVSWYQQALGQGPQFIFQYYREEENGRGNFPPRFSGLQFPNYSSELNVNALELDDSALYLCASSPGLAGGISYNEQFFGPGTRLTVL.

The J gene is TRBJ2-1, the V gene TRBV29-1, with TRBD1 matching 8 bases. CDR3 length: 13 residues. CDR1 is SQVTM and CDR2 is ANQGSEA in the germline V gene. The trim removed 3 bases at V and 5 bases at J, leaving 3 bases unmatched. DNA of the CDR3: TGCAGCGTTGATAGACAGGGGAACAATGAGCAGTTCTTC. Translating gives CSVDRQGNNEQFF.

This clone was seen more than once but under ten times. V gene TRBV27 combines with J gene TRBJ2-1; tentative D call: TRBD1 (7 bases). Trimming removed 2 bases from V and 6 bases from J, with 17 bases in between. There are 16 residues in the CDR3. The germline V gene encodes CDR1 MNHEY and CDR2 SMNVEV (reference sequence). The CDR3 spells CASSLEGWRGLNEQFF. The CDR3 DNA sequence: TGTGCCAGCAGTTTAGAGGGGTGGAGGGGGCTCAATGAGCAGTTCTTC.

The J gene is TRBJ1-2, the V gene TRBV7-2; 12 bases match TRBD1. CDR1 is SGHTA, CDR2 FQGNSA, per germline. V shed 5 bases and J 6 bases; nucleotides not matched to a gene: 7. The CDR3 is 15 amino acids. This chain's CDR3 is CASSVGTGGWDGYTF. For the CDR3, the DNA is TGTGCCAGCAGCGTTGGGACAGGGGGCTGGGATGGCTACACCTTC.

The chain recombines TRBV4-3 with TRBJ2-7; 11 nucleotides line up with TRBD1. This CDR3 contains 17 residues. V was pared by 4 bases and J by 6 bases, with 14 bases of the junction left unmatched. Germline CDR1 and CDR2: LGHNA and YSLEER. The CDR3 nucleotides are TGCGCCAGCAGCCGAAAGACCTCGGGACAGGGGGGTAGCGAGCAGTACTTC. Encoded protein: CASSRKTSGQGGSEQYF.

The rearrangement uses TRBV9 and TRBJ1-2, with TRBD1 matching over 7 bases. This CDR3 comprises 15 residues. With 4 bases clipped from V and 7 bases from J, the junction kept 13 bases outside the gene matches. Germline assignment: CDR1 SGDLS and CDR2 YYNGEE. The chain's CDR3 is CASSPQMGQSRGYTF. CDR3 DNA sequence: TGTGCCAGCAGCCCGCAGATGGGACAGTCTCGTGGCTACACCTTC.

The chain combines TRBV5-1 with TRBJ2-1; TRBD1 matches 9 bases. Germline assignment: CDR1 SGHRS and CDR2 YFSETQ. The CDR3 contains 14 residues. V trimming: 4 bases; J trimming: 6 bases; junction bases outside the gene matches: 5. This chain's CDR3 is CASSPRQGGNEQFF. CDR3 bases: TGCGCCAGCAGCCCTCGACAGGGGGGCAATGAGCAGTTCTTC.

CDR3 nucleotides: TGCGCCAGCAGCTTGGGAGACAGGGAGGAGACCCAGTACTTC. Protein: CASSLGDREETQYF. This rearrangement joins TRBV5-1 to TRBJ2-5, with TRBD1 identical over 7 bases. The V and J ends lost 0 bases and 5 bases, in that order; junction bases with no gene match: 4. The CDR3 extends over 14 amino acids. Germline values: CDR1 SGHRS, CDR2 YFSETQ.